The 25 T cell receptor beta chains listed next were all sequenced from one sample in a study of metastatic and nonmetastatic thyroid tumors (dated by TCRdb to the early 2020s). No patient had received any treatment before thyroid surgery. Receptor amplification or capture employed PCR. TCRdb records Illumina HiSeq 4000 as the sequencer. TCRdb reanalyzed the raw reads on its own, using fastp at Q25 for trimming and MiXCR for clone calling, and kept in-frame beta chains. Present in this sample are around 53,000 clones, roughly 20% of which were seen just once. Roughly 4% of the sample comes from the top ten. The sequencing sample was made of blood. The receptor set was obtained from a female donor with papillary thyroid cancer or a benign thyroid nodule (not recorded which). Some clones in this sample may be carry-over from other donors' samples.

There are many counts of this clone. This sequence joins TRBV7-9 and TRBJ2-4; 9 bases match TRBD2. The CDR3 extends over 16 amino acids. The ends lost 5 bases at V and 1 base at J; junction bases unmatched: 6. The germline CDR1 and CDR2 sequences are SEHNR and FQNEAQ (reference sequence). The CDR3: CASSVTSGWAKNIQYF. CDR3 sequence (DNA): TGTGCCAGCAGCGTAACTAGCGGGTGGGCCAAAAACATTCAGTACTTC.

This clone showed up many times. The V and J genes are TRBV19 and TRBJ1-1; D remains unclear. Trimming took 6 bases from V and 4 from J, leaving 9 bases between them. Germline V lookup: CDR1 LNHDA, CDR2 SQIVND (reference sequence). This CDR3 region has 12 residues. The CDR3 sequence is CASSLDFTEAFF. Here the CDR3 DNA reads TGTGCCAGTAGCTTGGACTTCACTGAAGCTTTCTTT.

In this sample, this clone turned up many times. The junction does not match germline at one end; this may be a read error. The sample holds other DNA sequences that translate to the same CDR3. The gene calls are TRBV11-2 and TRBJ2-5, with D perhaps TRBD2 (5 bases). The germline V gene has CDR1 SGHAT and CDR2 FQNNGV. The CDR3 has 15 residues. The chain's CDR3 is CASSLSAVGWETQYF. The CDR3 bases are TGTGCTAGCAGCTTATCAGCGGTCGGATGGGAGACCCAGTACTTC.

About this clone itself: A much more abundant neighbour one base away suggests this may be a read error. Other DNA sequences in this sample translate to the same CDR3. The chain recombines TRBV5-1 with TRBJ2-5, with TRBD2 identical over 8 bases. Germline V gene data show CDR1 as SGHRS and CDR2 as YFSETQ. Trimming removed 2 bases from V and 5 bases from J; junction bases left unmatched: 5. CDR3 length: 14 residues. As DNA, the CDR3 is TGCGCCAGCAGCTTCGGACGGGAGGGTGAGACCCAGTACTTC. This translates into CASSFGREGETQYF.

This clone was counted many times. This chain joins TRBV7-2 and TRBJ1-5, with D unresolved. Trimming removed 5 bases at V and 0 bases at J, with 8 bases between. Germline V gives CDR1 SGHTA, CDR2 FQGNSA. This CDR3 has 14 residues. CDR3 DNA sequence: TGTGCCAGCAGCCGGACTCATAGCAATCAGCCCCAGCATTTT. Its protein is CASSRTHSNQPQHF.

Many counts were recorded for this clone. The CDR3 is CASSLVRKEDEQYF. In DNA form, the CDR3 reads TGTGCCAGCAGCTTAGTACGTAAAGAGGACGAGCAGTACTTC. The chain combines TRBV11-3 with TRBJ2-7; D unresolved. The length of the CDR3 is 14 residues. The germline V and J ends were trimmed by 1 base and 5 bases, with 12 bases remaining between them. Per germline, CDR1 SGHNT and CDR2 YENEEA.

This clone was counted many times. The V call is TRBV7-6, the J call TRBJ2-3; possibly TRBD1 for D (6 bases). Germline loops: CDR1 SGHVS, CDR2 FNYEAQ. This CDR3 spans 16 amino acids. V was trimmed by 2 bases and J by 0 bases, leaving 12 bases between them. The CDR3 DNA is TGTGCCAGCAGCTTACAGGGGTCCACTAGCACAGATACGCAGTATTTT. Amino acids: CASSLQGSTSTDTQYF.

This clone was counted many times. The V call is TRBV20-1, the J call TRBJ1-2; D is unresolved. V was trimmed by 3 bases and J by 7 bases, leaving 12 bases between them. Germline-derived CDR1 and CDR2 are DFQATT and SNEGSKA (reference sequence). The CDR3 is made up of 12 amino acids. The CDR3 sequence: CSASPTAGGYTF. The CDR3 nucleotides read TGCAGTGCTAGTCCCACGGCTGGTGGCTACACCTTC.

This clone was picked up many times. The CDR3 DNA sequence: TGTGCCACCCGACAAAGGTTCGGTGGGCAGTACTTC. It specifies CATRQRFGGQYF. The chain employs TRBV30 and TRBJ2-7; D unclear. CDR1 and CDR2 (germline): GTSNPN, SVGIG (reference sequence). The CDR3 sequence is 12 residues long. The germline V and J ends were trimmed by 8 bases and 9 bases, with 20 bases remaining between them.

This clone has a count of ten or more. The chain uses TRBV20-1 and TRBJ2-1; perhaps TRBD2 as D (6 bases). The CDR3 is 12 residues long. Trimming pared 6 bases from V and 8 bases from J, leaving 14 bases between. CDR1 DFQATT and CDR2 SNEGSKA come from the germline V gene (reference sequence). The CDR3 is CSAREPVDEQFF. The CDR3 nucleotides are TGCAGTGCACGGGAGCCGGTCGATGAGCAGTTCTTC.

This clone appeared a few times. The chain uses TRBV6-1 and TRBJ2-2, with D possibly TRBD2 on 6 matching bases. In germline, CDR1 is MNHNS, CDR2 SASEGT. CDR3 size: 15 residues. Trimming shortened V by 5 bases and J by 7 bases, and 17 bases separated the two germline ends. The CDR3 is CASSRGLSVGGELFF. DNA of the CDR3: TGTGCCAGCAGTCGAGGACTATCGGTAGGCGGGGAGCTGTTTTTT.

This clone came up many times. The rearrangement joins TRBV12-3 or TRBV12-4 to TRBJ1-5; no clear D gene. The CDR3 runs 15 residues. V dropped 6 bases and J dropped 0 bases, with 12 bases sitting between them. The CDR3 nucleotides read TGTGCCAGCAGCCGCGGCCACTATAGCAATCAGCCCCAGCATTTT. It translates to CASSRGHYSNQPQHF.

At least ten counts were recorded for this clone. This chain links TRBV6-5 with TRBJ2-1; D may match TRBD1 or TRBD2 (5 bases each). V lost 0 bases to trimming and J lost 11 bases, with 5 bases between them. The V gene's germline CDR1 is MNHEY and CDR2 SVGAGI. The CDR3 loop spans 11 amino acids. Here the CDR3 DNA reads TGTGCCAGCAGTTACTCGGGACAGCAGTTCTTC. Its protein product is CASSYSGQQFF.

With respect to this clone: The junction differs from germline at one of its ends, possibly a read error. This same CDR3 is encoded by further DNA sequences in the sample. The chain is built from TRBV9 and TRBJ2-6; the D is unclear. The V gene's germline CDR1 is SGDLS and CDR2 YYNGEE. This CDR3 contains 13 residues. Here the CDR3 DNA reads TGCGCCAGCAGCGCTTCTGGGGCCAACGTCCTGACTTTC. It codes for CASSASGANVLTF.

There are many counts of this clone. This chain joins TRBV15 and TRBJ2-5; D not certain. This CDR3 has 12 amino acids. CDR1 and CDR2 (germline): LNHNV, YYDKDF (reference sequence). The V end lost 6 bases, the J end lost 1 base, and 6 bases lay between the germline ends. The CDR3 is CATSNFQETQYF. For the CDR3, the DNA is TGTGCCACCAGTAACTTCCAAGAGACCCAGTACTTC.

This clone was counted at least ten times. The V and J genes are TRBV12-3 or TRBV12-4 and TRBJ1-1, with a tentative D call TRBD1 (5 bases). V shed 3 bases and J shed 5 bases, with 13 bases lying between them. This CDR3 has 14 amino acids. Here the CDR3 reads CASSFRRGGTEAFF. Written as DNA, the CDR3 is TGTGCCAGCAGTTTTCGTCGGGGCGGGACTGAAGCTTTCTTT.

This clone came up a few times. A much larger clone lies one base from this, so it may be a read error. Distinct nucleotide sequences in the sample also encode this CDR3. The CDR3 protein is CSSSLETPMRDTQYF. The DNA of the CDR3 is TGCTCCAGCAGCTTGGAAACCCCAATGCGGGATACGCAGTATTTT. The gene calls are TRBV5-1 and TRBJ2-3; D is unresolved. Germline-derived CDR1 and CDR2 are SGHRS and YFSETQ. The CDR3 is 15 residues long.

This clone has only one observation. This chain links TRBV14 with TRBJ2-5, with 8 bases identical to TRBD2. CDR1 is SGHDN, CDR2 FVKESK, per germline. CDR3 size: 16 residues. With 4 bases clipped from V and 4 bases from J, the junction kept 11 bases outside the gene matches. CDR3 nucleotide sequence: TGTGCCAGCAGCCCTGTCCTCGCGGGAGGCCGAGAGACCCAGTACTTC. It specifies CASSPVLAGGRETQYF. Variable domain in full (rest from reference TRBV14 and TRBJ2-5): EAGVTQFPSHSVIEKGQTVTLRCDPISGHDNLYWYRRVMGKEIKFLLHFVKESKQDESGMPNNRFLAERTGGTYSTLKVQPAELEDSGVYFCASSPVLAGGRETQYFGPGTRLLVL.

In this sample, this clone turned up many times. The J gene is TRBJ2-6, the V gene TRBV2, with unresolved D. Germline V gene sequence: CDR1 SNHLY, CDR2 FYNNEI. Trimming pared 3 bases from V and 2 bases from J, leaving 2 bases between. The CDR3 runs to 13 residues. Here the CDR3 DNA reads TGTGCCAGCAGTGACGCTGGGGCCAACGTCCTGACTTTC. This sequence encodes CASSDAGANVLTF. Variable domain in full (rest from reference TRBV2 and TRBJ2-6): EPEVTQTPSHQVTQMGQEVILRCVPISNHLYFYWYRQILGQKVEFLVSFYNNEISEKSEIFDDQFSVERPDGSNFTLKIRSTKLEDSAMYFCASSDAGANVLTFGAGSRLTVL.

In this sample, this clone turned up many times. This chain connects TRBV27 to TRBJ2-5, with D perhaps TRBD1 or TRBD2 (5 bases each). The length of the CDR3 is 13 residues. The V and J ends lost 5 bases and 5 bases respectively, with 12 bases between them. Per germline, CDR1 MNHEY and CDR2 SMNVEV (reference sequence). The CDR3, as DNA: TGTGCCAGCAGTCCCGCATGGGGGGAGACCCAGTACTTC. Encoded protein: CASSPAWGETQYF.

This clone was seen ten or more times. In DNA, the CDR3 is TGTGCCAGCTCACCACGGGACCGTAGCAATCAGCCCCAGCATTTT. It codes for CASSPRDRSNQPQHF. This chain connects TRBV18 to TRBJ1-5, with D possibly matching TRBD1 (5 bases). V shed 1 base and J shed 0 bases, with 7 bases lying between them. Germline V gives CDR1 KGHSH, CDR2 LQKENI. The CDR3 covers 15 residues.

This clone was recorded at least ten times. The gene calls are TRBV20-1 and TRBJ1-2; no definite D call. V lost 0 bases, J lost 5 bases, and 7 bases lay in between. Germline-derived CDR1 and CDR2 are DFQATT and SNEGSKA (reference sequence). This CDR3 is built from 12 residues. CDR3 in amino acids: CSARDLGYGYTF. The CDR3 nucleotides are TGCAGTGCTAGAGATCTGGGATATGGCTACACCTTC.

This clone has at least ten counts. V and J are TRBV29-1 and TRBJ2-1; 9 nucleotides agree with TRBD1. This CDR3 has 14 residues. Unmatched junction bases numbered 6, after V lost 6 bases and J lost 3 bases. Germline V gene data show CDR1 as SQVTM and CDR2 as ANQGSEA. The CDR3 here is CSVHPGQGYNEQFF. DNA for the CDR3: TGCAGCGTACACCCGGGACAGGGCTACAATGAGCAGTTCTTC.

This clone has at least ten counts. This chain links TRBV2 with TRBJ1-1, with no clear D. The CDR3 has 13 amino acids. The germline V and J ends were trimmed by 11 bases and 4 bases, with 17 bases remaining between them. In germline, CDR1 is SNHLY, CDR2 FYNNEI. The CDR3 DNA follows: TGTGCCTGTGACCGGTCCGTAGGCACTGAAGCTTTCTTT. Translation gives CACDRSVGTEAFF.

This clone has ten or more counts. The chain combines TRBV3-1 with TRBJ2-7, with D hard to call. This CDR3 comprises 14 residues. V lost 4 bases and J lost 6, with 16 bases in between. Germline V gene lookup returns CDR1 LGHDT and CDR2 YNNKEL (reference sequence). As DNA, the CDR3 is TGTGCCAGCAGCCCAGGCTTCGGTTCCCGCGAGCAGTACTTC. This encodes CASSPGFGSREQYF.